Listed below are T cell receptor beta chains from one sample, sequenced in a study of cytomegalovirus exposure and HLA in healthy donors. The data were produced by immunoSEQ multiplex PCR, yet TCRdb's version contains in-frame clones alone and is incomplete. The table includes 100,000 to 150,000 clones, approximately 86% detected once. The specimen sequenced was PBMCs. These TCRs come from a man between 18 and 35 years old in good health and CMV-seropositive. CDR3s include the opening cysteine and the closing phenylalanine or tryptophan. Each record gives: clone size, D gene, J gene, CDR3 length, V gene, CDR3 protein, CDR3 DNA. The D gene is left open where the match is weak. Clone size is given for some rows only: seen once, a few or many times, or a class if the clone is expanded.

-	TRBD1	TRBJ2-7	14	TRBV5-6	CASSLTAGGRGQYF	TGTGCCAGCAGCTTGACGGCAGGGGGCCGGGGGCAGTACTTC
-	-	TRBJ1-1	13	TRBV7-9	CASRAPENTEAFF	TGTGCCAGCAGGGCCCCCGAAAACACTGAAGCTTTCTTT
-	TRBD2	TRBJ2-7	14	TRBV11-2	CASSTAGGPYEQYF	TGTGCCAGCTCCACAGCGGGGGGGCCCTACGAGCAGTACTTC
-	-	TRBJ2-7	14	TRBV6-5	CASRATVGSHEQYF	TGTGCCAGCAGGGCGACAGTGGGATCCCACGAGCAGTACTTC
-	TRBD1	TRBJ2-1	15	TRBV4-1	CASSQEGTVYNEQFF	TGCGCCAGCAGCCAAGAGGGGACAGTATACAATGAGCAGTTCTTC
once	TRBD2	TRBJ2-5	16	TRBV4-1	CASSPFRGGYQETQYF	TGCGCCAGCAGCCCCTTTCGGGGGGGGTACCAAGAGACCCAGTACTTC
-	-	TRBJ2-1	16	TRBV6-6	CASSYTQHQLYNEQFF	TGTGCCAGCAGTTACACCCAACACCAGTTGTACAATGAGCAGTTCTTC
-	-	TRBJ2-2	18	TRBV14	CASSQPRGSRSNTGELFF	TGTGCCAGCAGCCAGCCTAGAGGCAGCCGATCTAACACCGGGGAGCTGTTTTTT
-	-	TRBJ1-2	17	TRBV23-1	CASSQEGGRNVWYGYTF	TGCGCCAGCAGTCAAGAGGGGGGGAGAAATGTATGGTATGGCTACACCTTC
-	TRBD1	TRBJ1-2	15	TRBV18	CASSSSGQGNYGYTF	TGTGCCAGCTCATCCTCGGGACAGGGCAACTATGGCTACACCTTC
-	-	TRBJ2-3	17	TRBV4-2	CASSERGGQIGTDTQYF	TGTGCCAGCAGCGAAAGGGGGGGGCAGATCGGCACAGATACGCAGTATTTT
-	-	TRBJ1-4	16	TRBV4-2	CASSIRTGTIGDKLFF	TGTGCCAGCAGCATACGTACCGGGACAATAGGTGATAAACTGTTTTTT
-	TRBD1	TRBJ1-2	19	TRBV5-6	CASSSPGYQVGGGFYGYTF	TGTGCCAGCAGCTCTCCGGGATACCAAGTAGGAGGGGGCTTCTATGGCTACACCTTC
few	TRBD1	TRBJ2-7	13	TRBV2	CASNTQGTYEQYF	TGTGCCAGCAATACACAGGGGACCTACGAGCAGTACTTC
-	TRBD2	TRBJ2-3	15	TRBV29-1	CSVEGGLAGADTQYF	TGCAGCGTTGAAGGGGGACTAGCGGGCGCAGATACGCAGTATTTT